These 23 T cell receptor beta chains were sequenced from one sample in a study of blood T cell repertoires in COVID-19. Profiled with immunoSEQ multiplex PCR; TCRdb holds only in-frame clones, not every one. The table lists 300,000 to 350,000 clones, approximately 89% of them singletons. Sequenced material: peripheral blood. The source is a woman aged 55-70 years with COVID-19, enrolled during active disease.

V gene TRBV6-4 combines with J gene TRBJ1-5; possible D gene TRBD1, 5 bases. Trimming left V 4 bases short and J 7 bases short, with 17 bases between. This CDR3 comprises 15 residues. The germline V gene has CDR1 MRHNA and CDR2 SNTAGT. CDR3 sequence: CASSATGGAGQPQHF. The CDR3 DNA follows: TGTGCCAGCAGTGCCACCGGCGGGGCTGGCCAGCCCCAGCATTTT.

This clone has only one observation. The DNA of the CDR3 is TGTGCCAGCAGTTCCGGCGGGACCACAGATACGCAGTATTTT. This translates into CASSSGGTTDTQYF. This rearrangement joins TRBV27 to TRBJ2-3, with TRBD2 as a possible D gene (6 bases). Between the trimmed V and J ends, which lost 4 bases and 2 bases, there was a span of 10 bases. In germline, CDR1 is MNHEY, CDR2 SMNVEV (reference sequence). This CDR3 comprises 14 residues.

Remarks on this clone: Within the sample, other DNA sequences also encode this same CDR3. The chain couples TRBV5-1 to TRBJ1-1; 8 bases line up with TRBD1. Germline trimming cut 3 bases from V and 1 base from J; bases unmatched to any gene: 5. The CDR3 is made up of 15 amino acids. Germline-derived CDR1 and CDR2 are SGHRS and YFSETQ. CDR3 sequence reads: CASSSSGTGNTEAFF. The CDR3 coding sequence is TGCGCCAGCAGCTCATCCGGGACAGGGAACACTGAAGCTTTCTTT.

The chain uses TRBV30 and TRBJ1-5; 9 nucleotides agree with TRBD1. The CDR3 is 13 residues long. Germline values: CDR1 GTSNPN, CDR2 SVGIG (reference sequence). V lost 1 base and J lost 6; bases outside the gene matches: 1. The CDR3: CAWSDRGLQPQHF. CDR3 bases: TGTGCCTGGAGTGACAGGGGGCTTCAGCCCCAGCATTTT.

The chain has TRBV7-3 and TRBJ1-1; D uncertain. CDR1 SGHTA and CDR2 FQGTGA come from the germline V gene. The V end was cut by 5 bases, the J end by 1 base, with 8 bases between. The CDR3 consists of 13 residues. The CDR3 DNA reads TGTGCCAGCAGCCCCGGGAAGAACACTGAAGCTTTCTTT. This translates into CASSPGKNTEAFF.

The chain uses TRBV7-9 and TRBJ1-3; a weak D match, TRBD1 (6 bases). V lost 1 base to trimming and J lost 0 bases, with 10 bases between them. The germline gives CDR1 SEHNR, CDR2 FQNEAQ (reference sequence). This CDR3 spans 16 amino acids. As DNA, the CDR3 is TGTGCCAGCAGCTTAGGGGGGCACGGCTCTGGAAACACCATATATTTT. Its protein is CASSLGGHGSGNTIYF.

This chain joins TRBV4-1 and TRBJ2-7; 8 bases match TRBD2. The CDR3 contains 14 residues. In germline, CDR1 is MGHRA, CDR2 YSYEKL. V was clipped by 1 base and J by 2 bases; unmatched bases: 1. The CDR3 sequence is CASSQATSAYEQYF. The CDR3 nucleotides read TGCGCCAGCAGCCAAGCGACTAGCGCCTACGAGCAGTACTTC.

This chain joins TRBV4-2 and TRBJ1-2, with 10 bases matching TRBD1. The CDR3 length is 17 residues. In germline, CDR1 is LGHNA, CDR2 YNFKEQ. After removal of 1 base from V and 4 bases from J, the junction contained 9 bases not matched to a gene. CDR3 amino acids: CASSQVLGDRGFYGYTF. DNA for the CDR3: TGTGCCAGCAGCCAAGTTTTAGGGGACAGGGGATTCTATGGCTACACCTTC.

The J gene is TRBJ1-1, the V gene TRBV6-5; a possible D gene is TRBD1 (5 bases). The CDR3 is made up of 16 amino acids. Germline lookup yields CDR1 MNHEY and CDR2 SVGAGI. Trimming cost V 2 bases and J 0 bases, with 13 bases left between them. In DNA form, the CDR3 reads TGTGCCAGCAGTTACATCGTGGTACAGGTGAACACTGAAGCTTTCTTT. Residues: CASSYIVVQVNTEAFF.

This chain uses TRBV10-1 with TRBJ2-2; tentative D call: TRBD1 (6 bases). The germline CDR1 and CDR2 sequences are WNHNN and SYGVQD (reference sequence). This CDR3 is built from 13 residues. CDR3 nucleotides: TGCGCTAGAGGGGGAAAGGGTAAAGGGGAGCTGTTTTTT. This codes for CARGGKGKGELFF.

The chain recombines TRBV2 with TRBJ2-7; 7 bases line up with TRBD2. With V trimmed by 6 bases and J by 2 bases, 7 bases remained unmatched. This CDR3 is 14 amino acids long. Germline V lookup: CDR1 SNHLY, CDR2 FYNNEI. The chain's CDR3 is CASRGGRLTYEQYF. The CDR3 region has the DNA TGTGCCAGCAGGGGGGGGAGGTTAACCTACGAGCAGTACTTC.

V gene TRBV5-4 combines with J gene TRBJ1-2; D gene uncertain. The V end was cut by 1 base, the J end by 6 bases, with 10 bases between. CDR3 size: 13 residues. Per germline, CDR1 SGHNT and CDR2 YYREEE (reference sequence). The CDR3 coding sequence is TGTGCCAGCAGCTTGAGGATCGGGGATGGCTACACCTTC. Translation: CASSLRIGDGYTF.

This chain links TRBV5-4 with TRBJ2-4; weak D call: TRBD2 (7 bases). V lost 7 bases and J lost 7, with 15 bases in between. The length of the CDR3 is 13 residues. Germline V gene sequence: CDR1 SGHNT, CDR2 YYREEE (reference sequence). The CDR3 protein is CASRSGGGNIQYF. DNA of the CDR3: TGTGCCAGCCGGTCGGGGGGCGGGAACATTCAGTACTTC.

This rearrangement joins TRBV5-4 to TRBJ1-2; D possibly corresponds to TRBD1 (6 bases). Trimming pared 2 bases from V and 8 bases from J, leaving 13 bases between. The CDR3 has 13 amino acids. Germline V CDR1 and CDR2: SGHNT, YYREEE (reference sequence). Here the CDR3 reads CASSLQGVRGYTF. CDR3 coding DNA: TGTGCCAGCAGCTTACAGGGAGTGAGGGGCTACACCTTC.

This chain connects TRBV4-1 to TRBJ1-6, with a weak D call TRBD1 (6 bases). The CDR3 spans 18 residues. The V and J ends lost 0 bases and 6 bases respectively, with 18 bases between them. Germline V CDR1 and CDR2: MGHRA, YSYEKL. CDR3 residues: CASSQEGGGISPNSPLHF. The CDR3 coding sequence is TGCGCCAGCAGCCAAGAGGGAGGGGGGATTAGCCCTAATTCACCCCTCCACTTT.

Only one count was recorded for this clone. As DNA, the CDR3 is TGTGCCACCAGCAGAGATCTAGAGAGGGTCGGGCAGTTCTTC. Residues: CATSRDLERVGQFF. The rearrangement uses TRBV15 and TRBJ2-1; D may be TRBD2 (5 bases). V was cut by 0 bases and J by 12 bases, with 15 bases left in between. CDR3 length: 14 residues. Germline V CDR1 and CDR2: LNHNV, YYDKDF (reference sequence).

The chain recombines TRBV6-6 with TRBJ1-2; D is unresolved. The CDR3 is made up of 13 amino acids. Trimming pared 2 bases from V and 1 base from J, leaving 5 bases between. Germline loops: CDR1 MNHNY, CDR2 SVGAGI (reference sequence). The CDR3: CASSYALNYGYTF. The CDR3 DNA sequence: TGTGCCAGCAGTTACGCACTTAACTATGGCTACACCTTC.

The genes are TRBV30 and TRBJ2-2; 7 bases agree with TRBD1. The V and J ends lost 5 bases and 8 bases, in that order; junction bases with no gene match: 5. Germline V gene data show CDR1 as GTSNPN and CDR2 as SVGIG (reference sequence). The CDR3 has 12 amino acids. This CDR3 is CAWGQDSGELFF. The CDR3 coding sequence is TGTGCCTGGGGACAGGATTCGGGGGAGCTGTTTTTT. Based on the CDR3 plus reference TRBV30 and TRBJ2-2, the full variable domain is SQTIHQWPATLVQPVGSPLSLECTVEGTSNPNLYWYRQAAGRGLQLLFYSVGIGQISSEVPQNLSASRPQDRQFILSSKKLLLSDSGFYLCAWGQDSGELFFGEGSRLTVL.

CDR3 sequence: CASSTDRQGAEAFF. CDR3 DNA: TGTGCCAGCAGTACGGACAGGCAGGGGGCTGAAGCTTTCTTT. This chain joins TRBV27 and TRBJ1-1, with 7 positions matching TRBD1. Trimming took 5 bases from V and 6 from J; bases not matched to a gene: 9. Germline CDR1 reads MNHEY; CDR2 reads SMNVEV (reference sequence). The CDR3 contains 14 residues.

The V call is TRBV6-5, the J call TRBJ1-2, with a possible D match to TRBD1 (5 bases). This CDR3 is 13 amino acids long. Per germline, CDR1 MNHEY and CDR2 SVGAGI. Deletions cut 4 bases from V and 7 bases from J, with 13 bases between. CDR3 DNA sequence: TGTGCCAGCAGTTGGACATTTTCCTCTGGCTACACCTTC. Its translation: CASSWTFSSGYTF.

The rearrangement links TRBV5-1 to TRBJ1-2; D might be TRBD1 (5 bases). The CDR3 loop spans 16 amino acids. Germline-derived CDR1 and CDR2 are SGHRS and YFSETQ. The ends were cut back, 1 base at V and 3 bases at J, with 16 bases in the middle. CDR3 nucleotide sequence: TGCGCCAGCAGCTTGAAAAAGGGGCTTTCGGACTATGGCTACACCTTC. Translated, it gives CASSLKKGLSDYGYTF.

The V call is TRBV6-5, the J call TRBJ1-1, with unresolved D. Germline loops: CDR1 MNHEY, CDR2 SVGAGI. The length of the CDR3 is 13 residues. Trimming took off 5 bases at V and 4 bases at J, with 11 bases between the two ends. Here the CDR3 DNA reads TGTGCCAGCAGTCCCACAGTTATCACTGAAGCTTTCTTT. It translates to CASSPTVITEAFF.

The chain employs TRBV14 and TRBJ2-5; D is perhaps TRBD2 (6 bases). The CDR3 length is 16 residues. V was shortened by 3 bases and J by 7 bases, with 21 bases between the two germline ends. The germline gives CDR1 SGHDN, CDR2 FVKESK. DNA for the CDR3: TGTGCCAGCAGCCATGGCCCCGGGAGCATCTGGGGGACCCAGTACTTC. This gives the protein CASSHGPGSIWGTQYF.